The clone carrying this TCR beta chain showed up many times. Antigen: not known. Germline V CDR1 and CDR2: SGHTA, FQGNSA. V was pared by 2 bases and J by 0 bases, with 1 base of the junction left unmatched. This CDR3 comprises 16 residues. Each CDR3 protein is one row after TCRdb ran MiXCR on the 5' RACE reads. The sample lists 14,000 or so distinct CDR3 sequences, about 4.8% occurring once. The sample comes from a study of spatial heterogeneity in lung cancer. Study-level information: A T cell module score from matched bulk RNA-seq correlated strongly with TCR transcript counts in tumor regions. Raw reads showed each unique TCR and UMI combination turning up more than ten times on average.

Overall study results and limits: Counts of expanded intratumoral alpha and beta TCRs tracked tumor mutation counts. Tumor T cells had an estimated coverage that came to roughly 7% for alpha chains and 11% to 15% for beta chains.

Stated time point: sample taken at primary tumor resection. No cells were sorted before sequencing. The whole RNA sequenced was extracted from tumor, nontumor lung or frozen PBMC. The TCR originated in a female donor with early-stage non-small cell lung cancer. The rearrangement links TRBV7-2 to TRBJ2-5; 12 bases are shared with TRBD2. The sequenced sample was lung tumor tissue, obtained at surgery. The CDR3 protein is CASSLTSGGYQETQYF. In DNA form, the CDR3 reads TGTGCCAGCAGCTTAACTAGCGGGGGGTACCAAGAGACCCAGTACTTC.